The entry below describes one T cell receptor beta chain. Its target is unknown. Trimming pared 0 bases from V and 4 bases from J, leaving 12 bases between. In germline, CDR1 is KGHSH, CDR2 LQKENI. The CDR3 totals 15 residues. This sample is drawn from a study of cytomegalovirus exposure and HLA in healthy donors. Study conclusions and caveats: Earlier analysis looked at TCR beta V segments, and most were productive about 87% or about 30% of the time.

Vbeta (60) and Jbeta (13) primers were used in the PCR. Sequenced by immunoSEQ multiplex PCR; TCRdb stores in-frame clones only, minus some. The data show some 190,000 clones, over 65% seen once. The sequenced sample was PBMCs. This receptor was taken from a man between 18 and 29 years old in good health and CMV-seronegative. The gene calls are TRBV18 and TRBJ2-5; a weak D match, TRBD2 (5 bases). This CDR3 is CASSPPGEGSETQYF. Here the CDR3 DNA reads TGTGCCAGCTCACCACCGGGTGAGGGTTCAGAGACCCAGTACTTC.